Below are 31 T cell receptor beta chains sequenced from a single sample in a study of blood T cell repertoires in COVID-19. The repertoire was sequenced with immunoSEQ multiplex PCR; TCRdb's copy has only in-frame clones and lacks some. The sample carries about 43,000 clones, around 80% recorded once. Material for sequencing was peripheral blood. These receptor sequences come from a woman in her sixties or seventies with acute or convalescent COVID-19.

This clone showed up just a few times. This chain uses TRBV5-1 with TRBJ1-1; 8 bases are a match to TRBD1. The V segment lost 2 bases and the J segment 6 bases; nucleotides outside the gene matches: 15. Germline values: CDR1 SGHRS, CDR2 YFSETQ. The CDR3 runs to 17 residues. CDR3: CASSFDGQGNLVAEAFF. CDR3 DNA: TGCGCCAGCAGCTTTGACGGACAGGGTAATCTGGTCGCTGAAGCTTTCTTT.

This clone was picked up one time. The rearrangement uses TRBV19 and TRBJ1-6, with TRBD1 matching 9 bases. CDR1 and CDR2 (germline): LNHDA, SQIVND (reference sequence). The CDR3 has 15 residues. With 3 bases clipped from V and 7 bases from J, the junction kept 4 bases outside the gene matches. CDR3 DNA sequence: TGTGCCAGTAGTATGTGGACAGGGGAAAATTCACCCCTCCACTTT. Residues: CASSMWTGENSPLHF.

J is TRBJ2-3 and V is TRBV6-4, with 8 bases fitting TRBD1. The CDR3 is made up of 13 amino acids. Looked up from germline, CDR1 is MRHNA and CDR2 is SNTAGT. V lost 10 bases to trimming and J lost 2 bases; unmatched junction nucleotides: 5. This CDR3 reads CATGTGDTDTQYF. CDR3 sequence (DNA): TGTGCCACCGGGACAGGAGACACAGATACGCAGTATTTT.

This clone occurred a few times. The V call is TRBV11-2, the J call TRBJ1-2; D uncertain. This CDR3 has 13 amino acids. The V gene's germline CDR1 is SGHAT and CDR2 FQNNGV. Trimming took 1 base from V and 7 from J, leaving 10 bases between them. In DNA, the CDR3 is TGTGCCAGCAGCTTAGGGGGTGGAGGTGGCTACACCTTC. This codes for CASSLGGGGGYTF. The full variable domain, completed using reference TRBV11-2 and TRBJ1-2, is EAGVAQSPRYKIIEKRQSVAFWCNPISGHATLYWYQQILGQGPKLLIQFQNNGVVDDSQLPKDRFSAERLKGVDSTLKIQPAKLEDSAVYLCASSLGGGGGYTFGSGTRLTVV.

V gene TRBV13 combines with J gene TRBJ2-3; 7 nucleotides line up with TRBD2. Germline V gene sequence: CDR1 PRHDT, CDR2 FYEKMQ (reference sequence). The CDR3 has 15 amino acids. After removal of 4 bases from V and 2 bases from J, the junction contained 6 bases not matched to a gene. In nucleotides, the CDR3 is TGTGCCAGCAGCTCCATTCTAGCGGACACAGATACGCAGTATTTT. Translating gives CASSSILADTDTQYF.

The rearrangement uses TRBV7-6 and TRBJ1-1; 7 bases are shared with TRBD1. CDR1 and CDR2 (germline): SGHVS, FNYEAQ. V lost 4 bases, J lost 6 bases, and 5 bases stayed unmatched. The CDR3 consists of 13 residues. CDR3: CASSSDRAAEAFF. The CDR3 region has the DNA TGTGCCAGCAGCTCCGACAGGGCTGCTGAAGCTTTCTTT.

The rearrangement joins TRBV7-2 to TRBJ2-3, with a possible D match to TRBD2 (6 bases). The CDR3 is 14 residues long. Germline CDR1 is SGHTA and CDR2 is FQGNSA. Trimming shortened V by 7 bases and J by 5 bases, and 16 bases separated the two germline ends. In nucleotides, the CDR3 is TGTGCCAGCATCACGGGACTTGTGGTAGATACGCAGTATTTT. Amino acid sequence: CASITGLVVDTQYF.

The rearrangement links TRBV30 to TRBJ2-2, with 8 bases that match TRBD2. The CDR3 covers 14 residues. Germline V gene data show CDR1 as GTSNPN and CDR2 as SVGIG (reference sequence). Trimming at V came to 2 bases and at J to 4 bases, leaving 3 bases not matched to a gene. The CDR3 sequence is CAWSFGGVTGELFF. CDR3 bases: TGTGCCTGGAGTTTCGGGGGGGTCACCGGGGAGCTGTTTTTT. Complete variable domain (other parts from reference TRBV30 and TRBJ2-2): SQTIHQWPATLVQPVGSPLSLECTVEGTSNPNLYWYRQAAGRGLQLLFYSVGIGQISSEVPQNLSASRPQDRQFILSSKKLLLSDSGFYLCAWSFGGVTGELFFGEGSRLTVL.

This chain connects TRBV15 to TRBJ2-3, with TRBD2 identical over 9 bases. With 6 bases clipped from V and 6 bases from J, the junction kept 7 bases outside the gene matches. Germline lookup yields CDR1 LNHNV and CDR2 YYDKDF (reference sequence). The CDR3 is 14 residues long. CDR3 nucleotide sequence: TGTGCCACCAGTCGGCGGGGGGGCCTCGATACGCAGTATTTT. Amino acid sequence: CATSRRGGLDTQYF.

This clone has just a few counts. The rearrangement joins TRBV10-3 to TRBJ2-7; 10 positions match TRBD1. Germline V gives CDR1 ENHRY, CDR2 SYGVKD. V trimming: 10 bases; J trimming: 5 bases; junction bases outside the gene matches: 11. The CDR3 is made up of 14 amino acids. The CDR3 DNA reads TGTGCCACAGAGACCGGGACAGGGGACAACGAGCAGTACTTC. Translated, it gives CATETGTGDNEQYF.

The rearrangement joins TRBV23-1 to TRBJ1-4; TRBD1 is a possible D gene (5 bases). Being an ORF, TRBV23-1 has a function that is uncertain. V was clipped by 7 bases and J by 0 bases, with 12 bases between them. The CDR3 runs 15 residues. In DNA form, the CDR3 reads TGCGCCAGCACGGGGGAGGGAGCAACTAATGAAAAACTGTTTTTT. This gives the protein CASTGEGATNEKLFF.

The chain carries TRBV10-3 and TRBJ1-2, with a possible D match to TRBD1 (5 bases). Germline V gene data show CDR1 as ENHRY and CDR2 as SYGVKD. The CDR3 is made up of 17 amino acids. V lost 5 bases, J lost 3 bases, and 22 bases lay in between. The CDR3 region is CAISRLGEVGSYYGYTF. The CDR3 DNA sequence: TGTGCCATCAGTAGGTTGGGGGAGGTGGGCTCCTACTATGGCTACACCTTC.

The chain recombines TRBV10-3 with TRBJ2-2; a possible D gene is TRBD2 (5 bases). Germline loops: CDR1 ENHRY, CDR2 SYGVKD. The CDR3 covers 12 residues. CDR3 sequence: CASRENTGELFF. In DNA form, the CDR3 reads TGTGCTAGCCGGGAGAACACCGGGGAGCTGTTTTTT.

V usage is TRBV6-2 or TRBV6-3 and J usage is TRBJ1-1; the D gene is possibly TRBD1 (5 bases). Germline V gene sequence: CDR1 MNHEY, CDR2 SVGEGT. Trimming pared 0 bases from V and 4 bases from J, leaving 9 bases between. This CDR3 region has 14 residues. DNA for the CDR3: TGTGCCAGCAGTTACTCGACAGTTGGCACTGAAGCTTTCTTT. Translated, it gives CASSYSTVGTEAFF.

CDR3 sequence: CASSYSRSSYEQYF. In DNA, the CDR3 is TGTGCCAGCAGTTACTCGAGGTCGTCCTACGAGCAGTACTTC. The chain employs TRBV6-5 and TRBJ2-7; D gene ambiguous. V was trimmed by 0 bases and J by 1 base, leaving 7 bases between them. The germline V gene has CDR1 MNHEY and CDR2 SVGAGI. This CDR3 region has 14 residues.

The CDR3, as DNA: TGTGCCAGCAGTCCTAGGGGACAGGGCTCTAACTATGGCTACACCTTC. It is translated as CASSPRGQGSNYGYTF. The rearrangement uses TRBV5-5 and TRBJ1-2; 9 nucleotides match TRBD1. The CDR3 covers 16 residues. The V and J ends lost 5 bases and 0 bases, in that order; junction bases with no gene match: 8. Germline V gene sequence: CDR1 SGHKS, CDR2 YYEKEE (reference sequence).

V and J are TRBV30 and TRBJ2-4, with D possibly being TRBD1 (6 bases). V shed 2 bases and J shed 2 bases, with 13 bases lying between them. CDR1 and CDR2 from the germline V gene are GTSNPN and SVGIG (reference sequence). This CDR3 is 15 amino acids long. The CDR3 bases are TGTGCCTGGAGTAACCGCAGGGGTACCAAAAACATTCAGTACTTC. Its protein product is CAWSNRRGTKNIQYF.

This chain joins TRBV24-1 and TRBJ2-5, with 10 bases aligning to TRBD1. CDR1 is KGHDR, CDR2 SFDVKD, per germline. The CDR3 totals 15 residues. After removal of 3 bases from V and 4 bases from J, the junction contained 4 bases not matched to a gene. The CDR3 spells CATSDPDRGPETQYF. CDR3 coding DNA: TGTGCCACCAGTGATCCCGACAGGGGGCCAGAGACCCAGTACTTC.

This chain uses TRBV21-1 with TRBJ2-2; the D call of TRBD1 is as the table states it, not checked on the DNA. TRBV21-1 is an annotated pseudogene. This CDR3 spans 16 amino acids. DNA for the CDR3: TGTGCCAGCAGCAAAGTGGAGGTGACAGGAACCGGGGAGCTGTTTTTT. Translated, it gives CASSKVEVTGTGELFF.

CDR3 bases: TGTGCCAGCAGTCTCCGGGGGGGCTACGAGCAGTACTTC. The encoded protein is CASSLRGGYEQYF. This rearrangement joins TRBV27 to TRBJ2-7; 8 bases align to TRBD2. Germline V gene lookup returns CDR1 MNHEY and CDR2 SMNVEV (reference sequence). Germline trimming cut 5 bases from V and 3 bases from J; bases unmatched to any gene: 3. The CDR3 is 13 amino acids.

The chain recombines TRBV4-3 with TRBJ2-7, with 8 bases fitting TRBD1. V trimming: 3 bases; J trimming: 0 bases; junction bases outside the gene matches: 4. The length of the CDR3 is 15 residues. Germline V lookup: CDR1 LGHNA, CDR2 YSLEER. The CDR3 here is CASSQGQAVSYEQYF. DNA of the CDR3: TGCGCCAGCAGCCAGGGACAGGCGGTCTCCTACGAGCAGTACTTC.

This clone was seen only once. This chain connects TRBV3-1 (or the pseudogene TRBV3-2) to TRBJ1-1; no clear D. The CDR3 has 14 residues. V lost 0 bases and J lost 0, with 5 bases in between. CDR1 and CDR2 from the germline V gene are LGHDT and YNNKEL (reference sequence). The CDR3 loop is CASSQDLVNTEAFF. The CDR3 DNA follows: TGTGCCAGCAGCCAAGATCTAGTGAACACTGAAGCTTTCTTT.

V and J are TRBV11-2 and TRBJ2-5; D is unresolved. Germline CDR1 reads SGHAT; CDR2 reads FQNNGV. The CDR3 spans 14 residues. The V gene lost 5 bases and the J gene lost 0 bases, with 10 bases spanning the gap. CDR3 sequence: CASSPSAYQETQYF. The CDR3 nucleotides are TGTGCCAGCAGCCCCTCCGCGTACCAAGAGACCCAGTACTTC.

For the CDR3, the DNA is TGTGCCAGCAGCTCCTCCCTCTGGAACACTGAAGCTTTCTTT. Translation: CASSSSLWNTEAFF. The chain combines TRBV7-9 with TRBJ1-1; D gene unclear. The CDR3 is made up of 14 amino acids. Germline loops: CDR1 SEHNR, CDR2 FQNEAQ (reference sequence). Trimming shortened V by 4 bases and J by 1 base, and 10 bases separated the two germline ends.

This sequence joins TRBV5-1 and TRBJ1-1; TRBD1 agrees at 7 bases. Germline V lookup: CDR1 SGHRS, CDR2 YFSETQ. This CDR3 contains 15 residues. The V gene end was trimmed by 5 bases and the J gene end by 0 bases; junction bases not matched to a gene: 7. CDR3 in amino acids: CASSREGALNTEAFF. In DNA, the CDR3 is TGCGCCAGCAGTAGAGAGGGGGCGTTGAACACTGAAGCTTTCTTT.

The chain has TRBV4-3 and TRBJ2-3; 14 bases are a match to TRBD2. The J segment lost 6 bases and the V segment lost 4 bases, leaving 12 bases of the junction unmatched. In germline, CDR1 is LGHNA, CDR2 YSLEER. There are 18 residues in the CDR3. This chain's CDR3 is CASSLSTGTSGGMDTQYF. The CDR3 region has the DNA TGCGCCAGCAGCCTAAGTACCGGGACTAGCGGGGGAATGGATACGCAGTATTTT.

Notes on this clone: A read error may produce the germline difference seen at one junction end. The chain carries TRBV14 and TRBJ1-1; unclear D gene. Germline CDR1 SGHDN, CDR2 FVKESK. The CDR3 has 17 amino acids. The CDR3 region is CASSKDYGRAMNTEAFF. CDR3 bases: TGTGCCAGCAGCAAAGACTACGGGAGAGCTATGAACACTGAAGCTTTCTTT. Filled out from reference TRBV14 and TRBJ1-1, the complete variable domain reads EAGVTQFPSHSVIEKGQTVTLRCDPISGHDNLYWYRRVMGKEIKFLLHFVKESKQDESGMPNNRFLAERTGGTYSTLKVQPAELEDSGVYFCASSKDYGRAMNTEAFFGQGTRLTVV.

This clone was counted once. The chain recombines TRBV7-9 with TRBJ2-4; D unresolved. CDR3 length equals 12 residues. Germline V CDR1 and CDR2: SEHNR, FQNEAQ (reference sequence). V shed 1 base and J shed 6 bases, with 4 bases lying between them. CDR3 DNA sequence: TGTGCCAGCAGCTTAGGAGGAAACATTCAGTACTTC. Amino acids: CASSLGGNIQYF.

V is TRBV18 and J is TRBJ1-5, with D possibly matching TRBD1 (5 bases). CDR3 length: 16 residues. V gave up 3 bases and J gave up 6 bases, with 18 bases separating them. Germline CDR1 and CDR2: KGHSH and LQKENI. The CDR3 DNA is TGTGCCAGCTCACCGACAGCAGACCGAGGCAGTCAGCCCCAGCATTTT. It codes for CASSPTADRGSQPQHF.

The chain has TRBV27 and TRBJ1-3; D not certain. The ends were cut back, 7 bases at V and 0 bases at J, with 7 bases in the middle. Looked up from germline, CDR1 is MNHEY and CDR2 is SMNVEV (reference sequence). The CDR3 length is 13 residues. The CDR3 here is CASMHISGNTIYF. DNA for the CDR3: TGTGCCAGCATGCACATCTCTGGAAACACCATATATTTT.

The rearrangement uses TRBV10-3 and TRBJ1-3; D remains unclear. V was clipped by 0 bases and J by 0 bases, with 6 bases between them. The germline V gene has CDR1 ENHRY and CDR2 SYGVKD. The CDR3 is 15 residues long. The chain's CDR3 is CAISESFISGNTIYF. In nucleotides, the CDR3 is TGTGCCATCAGTGAGTCGTTTATCTCTGGAAACACCATATATTTT.